This is a list of T cell receptor beta chains from one sample in a study of T-cell memory formation after mild COVID-19. Each CDR3 protein gets one entry after TCRdb re-called the 5' RACE reads with MiXCR. This sample yields 150,000 to 200,000 distinct CDR3 sequences, of which around a tenth are seen a single time; 3% to 4% belongs to the top ten. The source material was PBMCs or a T cell subset sorted from them (not recorded which). These receptors originate from a man younger than 30 who had mild COVID-19 (a few samples of this study predate the infection). Cell type and time point are not known. The CDR3 runs from the conserved cysteine through the conserved F or W. D genes are given only for firm matches. A clone size is listed for some rows: how often the clone was seen (once, few, many), or a class if it is expanded.

TRBV20-1	TRBD1	few	TRBJ2-3	CSAAGLGTGGRRDTQYF	TGCAGTGCTGCAGGTCTCGGGACAGGGGGCCGGAGAGATACGCAGTATTTT
TRBV24-1	.	many	TRBJ2-3	CATSKTSTDTQYF	TGTGCCACCAGCAAGACGAGCACAGATACGCAGTATTTT
TRBV4-1	.	many	TRBJ2-1	CASSQPTGYGSYNEQFF	TGCGCCAGCAGCCAACCTACGGGTTATGGGTCCTACAATGAGCAGTTCTTC
TRBV6-5	TRBD1	many	TRBJ2-2	CASRRTGTGGVGELFF	TGTGCCAGCAGACGCACCGGGACAGGGGGAGTCGGGGAGCTGTTTTTT
TRBV2	.	.	TRBJ2-7	CASRRDGMTAYEQYF	TGTGCCAGCAGGAGGGACGGCATGACTGCCTACGAGCAGTACTTC
TRBV12-3/TRBV12-4	.	few	TRBJ1-1	CASSLLLNTEAFF	TGTGCCAGCAGTTTACTCTTGAACACTGAAGCTTTCTTT
TRBV4-3	.	few	TRBJ1-1	CASSHGGADDYTEAFF	TGCGCCAGCAGCCATGGCGGGGCAGACGATTACACTGAAGCTTTCTTT
TRBV25-1	.	.	TRBJ2-2	CASIPTGGIGTGELFF	TGTGCCAGCATCCCGACGGGTGGGATTGGCACCGGGGAGCTGTTTTTT
TRBV6-1	TRBD2	.	TRBJ2-1	CASRWGLFNEQFF	TGTGCCAGCCGATGGGGACTATTCAATGAGCAGTTCTTC
TRBV12-3/TRBV12-4	TRBD2	many	TRBJ2-2	CASSLATSGAGELFF	TGTGCCAGCAGTTTAGCGACTAGCGGGGCCGGGGAGCTGTTTTTT
TRBV12-3/TRBV12-4	.	.	TRBJ1-2	CASSDDRRGYTF	TGTGCCAGCAGTGATGACAGGAGAGGCTACACCTTC
TRBV10-3	.	many	TRBJ2-5	CATGGDRGETQYF	TGTGCCACGGGGGGAGACAGGGGAGAGACCCAGTACTTC
TRBV28	TRBD2	few	TRBJ2-1	CATTLAGDNEQFF	TGTGCCACCACACTAGCGGGGGACAATGAGCAGTTCTTC
TRBV12-3/TRBV12-4	.	few	TRBJ2-1	CASTRGSSYNEQFF	TGTGCCAGCACCCGAGGGAGCTCCTACAATGAGCAGTTCTTC
TRBV5-1	TRBD1	many	TRBJ1-2	CASSFGTAYGYTF	TGCGCCAGCAGTTTCGGGACAGCCTATGGCTACACCTTC
TRBV29-1	.	many	TRBJ2-1	CSATGTHRGEQFF	TGCAGCGCTACCGGGACGCATCGGGGAGAGCAGTTCTTC
TRBV12-3/TRBV12-4	TRBD1	few	TRBJ1-1	CASTLPGTGGTEAFF	TGTGCCAGCACCCTCCCAGGGACAGGGGGTACTGAAGCTTTCTTT
TRBV7-2	TRBD2	few	TRBJ2-3	CASSLSGGRSDTQYF	TGTGCCAGCAGCTTATCGGGGGGGCGGTCAGATACGCAGTATTTT
TRBV12-3/TRBV12-4	.	few	TRBJ2-1	CASSVWRRGHPNEQFF	TGTGCCAGCAGTGTTTGGAGGCGGGGGCACCCCAATGAGCAGTTCTTC
TRBV5-1	.	.	TRBJ2-7	CASSLAGRGSIEQYF	TGCGCCAGCAGCTTGGCGGGCAGGGGATCGATCGAGCAGTACTTC
TRBV9	.	few	TRBJ2-1	CASSPPGRRGEQFF	TGTGCCAGCAGCCCCCCGGGGAGAAGGGGTGAGCAGTTCTTC
TRBV4-3	.	few	TRBJ2-5	CASSQHTRETQYF	TGCGCCAGCAGCCAACACACCAGAGAGACCCAGTACTTC
TRBV20-1	.	.	TRBJ1-2	CSARVGQTTGHGYTF	TGCAGTGCTAGAGTTGGCCAGACCACTGGGCATGGCTACACCTTC
TRBV7-3	.	.	TRBJ2-2	CASSTTGTAGELFF	TGTGCCAGCAGCACTACCGGGACGGCCGGGGAGCTGTTTTTT
TRBV12-3/TRBV12-4	.	.	TRBJ2-1	CASSFGRGLDNEQFF	TGTGCCAGCAGTTTCGGGCGGGGATTAGACAATGAGCAGTTCTTC
TRBV6-1	.	.	TRBJ1-5	CASSEADNQPQHF	TGTGCCAGCAGTGAAGCAGATAATCAGCCCCAGCATTTT
TRBV28	TRBD1	.	TRBJ1-1	CASSFSGQGARTEAFF	TGTGCCAGCAGTTTCAGCGGACAGGGGGCGAGAACTGAAGCTTTCTTT
TRBV20-1	.	many	TRBJ2-6	CSARISGANVLTF	TGCAGTGCTAGGATTTCTGGGGCCAACGTCCTGACTTTC
TRBV5-1	.	few	TRBJ2-2	CASSLGQPGTGELFF	TGCGCCAGCAGCTTGGGACAGCCTGGGACCGGGGAGCTGTTTTTT
TRBV7-2	.	.	TRBJ2-5	CASSRGLVETQYF	TGTGCCAGCAGCCGGGGGTTGGTAGAGACCCAGTACTTC
TRBV7-3	TRBD2	.	TRBJ2-1	CASSSSGGLYNEQFF	TGTGCCAGCAGCTCTAGCGGGGGACTTTACAATGAGCAGTTCTTC
TRBV7-3	TRBD1	.	TRBJ2-7	CASSPQAGGLGEQYF	TGTGCCAGCAGCCCCCAGGCAGGGGGCTTGGGGGAGCAGTACTTC
TRBV29-1	.	.	TRBJ2-1	CSGGSSSYNEQFF	TGCAGCGGTGGATCCAGCTCCTACAATGAGCAGTTCTTC
TRBV7-9	.	few	TRBJ1-5	CASSSTGTDSNQPQHF	TGTGCCAGCAGCTCGACCGGGACGGATAGCAATCAGCCCCAGCATTTT
TRBV10-3	.	many	TRBJ2-5	CAISELASETQYF	TGTGCCATCAGTGAGCTAGCGTCAGAGACCCAGTACTTC
TRBV5-1	.	.	TRBJ1-2	CASSLGTSRLYGYTF	TGCGCCAGCAGCTTGGGGACAAGCCGCCTCTATGGCTACACCTTC
TRBV5-1	TRBD1	many	TRBJ2-6	CATAQGAGANVLTF	TGCGCCACCGCCCAGGGGGCTGGGGCCAACGTCCTGACTTTC
TRBV20-1	.	.	TRBJ2-3	CSAREAGWDTQYF	TGCAGTGCTAGAGAGGCAGGGTGGGATACGCAGTATTTT
TRBV23-1	.	few	TRBJ1-6	CASSQPRCPYNSPLHF	TGCGCCAGCAGTCAACCCCGATGTCCCTATAATTCACCCCTCCACTTT
TRBV7-8	.	.	TRBJ2-1	CASSLAAPEQFF	TGTGCCAGCAGCTTAGCAGCGCCTGAGCAGTTCTTC
TRBV20-1	TRBD2	few	TRBJ2-2	CSAREASGGNTGELFF	TGCAGTGCTAGAGAGGCTAGCGGGGGGAACACCGGGGAGCTGTTTTTT
TRBV7-9	.	many	TRBJ2-2	CASSLASYTGELFF	TGTGCCAGCAGCCTCGCTTCGTATACCGGGGAGCTGTTTTTT
TRBV5-1	.	.	TRBJ1-2	CASSPDLEYGYTF	TGCGCCAGCTCCCCGGATTTGGAGTATGGCTACACCTTC
TRBV15	.	.	TRBJ2-5	CATSRDRGGKTQYF	TGTGCCACCAGCAGAGATAGGGGGGGAAAGACCCAGTACTTC
TRBV9	TRBD1	.	TRBJ2-3	CASSPRQGSTDTQYF	TGTGCCAGCAGCCCCCGACAGGGGAGCACAGATACTCAGTATTTT
TRBV20-1	.	few	TRBJ2-3	CTLKGDPNTDTQYF	TGCACCCTAAAGGGGGACCCTAACACAGATACGCAGTATTTT
TRBV5-1	TRBD1	few	TRBJ2-3	CAGRQGATTDTQYF	TGCGCCGGTCGACAGGGGGCAACGACAGATACGCAGTATTTT
TRBV12-3/TRBV12-4	TRBD1	.	TRBJ2-2	CASNPTGGFTGELFF	TGTGCCAGCAACCCGACAGGGGGCTTCACCGGGGAGCTGTTTTTT
TRBV20-1	.	few	TRBJ1-3	CSAVHSSGNTIYF	TGCAGTGCCGTACACTCCTCTGGAAACACCATATATTTT